This TCR beta chain was identified during a study of blood T cell repertoires in COVID-19. Study-wide background: Whether acute or convalescent, the COVID-19 samples came from the United States, Italy and Spain. T cells, B-cell-depleted T cells, or PBMCs provided the cDNA or gDNA that served as material.

This clone was seen only once. CDR1 and CDR2 (germline): SGDLS, YYNGEE. V was shortened by 0 bases and J by 5 bases, with 13 bases between the two germline ends. The CDR3 consists of 15 residues. The method was immunoSEQ multiplex PCR; TCRdb's version includes in-frame clones alone and lacks a portion of them. The sample consists of a few hundred thousand clones, roughly four fifths of them appearing once. Recovered participants had two consecutive negative NP/OP PCR tests, healthcare professional clearance, or symptom resolution. This clonotype was obtained from a woman between 50 and 59 years old who had recovered from COVID-19. The genes are TRBV9 and TRBJ2-3; the D gene is possibly TRBD2 (6 bases). The sample comprised PBMCs or T cells enriched from blood (not recorded which). The CDR3 nucleotides are TGTGCCAGCAGCGTAGGGCCGCACGGGGGAGATACGCAGTATTTT. It encodes CASSVGPHGGDTQYF.